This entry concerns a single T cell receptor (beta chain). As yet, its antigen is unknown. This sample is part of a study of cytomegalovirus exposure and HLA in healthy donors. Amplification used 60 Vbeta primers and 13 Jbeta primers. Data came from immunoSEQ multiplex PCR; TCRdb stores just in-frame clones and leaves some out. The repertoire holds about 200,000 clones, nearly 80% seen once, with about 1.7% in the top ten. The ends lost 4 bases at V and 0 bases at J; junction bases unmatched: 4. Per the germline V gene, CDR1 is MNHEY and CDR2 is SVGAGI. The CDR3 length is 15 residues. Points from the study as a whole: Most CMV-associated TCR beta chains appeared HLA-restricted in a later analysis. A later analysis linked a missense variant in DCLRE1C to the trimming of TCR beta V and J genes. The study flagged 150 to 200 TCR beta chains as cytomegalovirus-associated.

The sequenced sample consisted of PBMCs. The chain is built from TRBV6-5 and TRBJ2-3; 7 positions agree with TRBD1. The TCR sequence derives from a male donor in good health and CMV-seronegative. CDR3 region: CASSLSGQSTDTQYF. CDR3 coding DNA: TGTGCCAGCAGTTTATCGGGACAGAGCACAGATACGCAGTATTTT.